One sample yielded the 18 T cell receptor beta chains listed below, sequenced in a study of T-cell reconstitution after alpha-beta-depleted transplantation in children. This sample's TCRbeta library carried unique molecular identifier barcodes. One entry per CDR3 protein results from TCRdb running MiXCR on the PCR reads. Among about 590,000 distinct CDR3 sequences listed, about an eighth were seen once. Sequenced here: PBMCs, mostly from graft donor cells, sampled 360 days after TCRalphabeta/CD19-depleted stem cell transplant. These receptors originate from a male patient younger than 18 who had a stem cell transplant for acute myeloid leukemia, so the T cells may come from the graft donor.

The genes are TRBV20-1 and TRBJ2-3; 12 bases are shared with TRBD2. The CDR3 runs to 17 residues. The germline CDR1 and CDR2 sequences are DFQATT and SNEGSKA (reference sequence). The trim removed 1 base at V and 4 bases at J, leaving 9 bases unmatched. The CDR3: CSARAFGLAGRADTQYF. The DNA of the CDR3 is TGCAGTGCTAGAGCCTTCGGACTAGCGGGACGGGCAGATACGCAGTATTTT.

The J gene is TRBJ1-1, the V gene TRBV28; unclear D gene. Germline CDR1 and CDR2: MDHEN and SYDVKM. This CDR3 has 16 residues. Between the trimmed V and J ends, which lost 2 bases and 1 base, there was a span of 14 bases. The CDR3 reads CASSLIGVLTNTEAFF. In nucleotides, the CDR3 is TGTGCCAGCAGTTTAATTGGGGTTTTGACGAACACTGAAGCTTTCTTT.

This clonotype has at least ten counts. The genes are TRBV15 and TRBJ2-1; TRBD2 agrees at 7 bases. CDR3 length: 16 amino acids. Germline lookup yields CDR1 LNHNV and CDR2 YYDKDF (reference sequence). Losses at the gene ends were 0 bases for V and 8 bases for J; bases not matched to a gene: 10. The CDR3 sequence is CATSRDPAGVTDEQFF. In DNA, the CDR3 is TGTGCCACCAGCAGAGATCCGGCGGGAGTAACAGATGAGCAGTTCTTC.

This clonotype was counted at least ten times. The CDR3: CASSGQEYSNQPQHF. CDR3 sequence (DNA): TGTGCCAGCAGCGGACAGGAGTATAGCAATCAGCCCCAGCATTTT. The J gene is TRBJ1-5, the V gene TRBV12-3 or TRBV12-4, with TRBD1 matching 7 bases. The CDR3 runs to 15 residues. V was clipped by 6 bases and J by 0 bases; unmatched bases: 5.

This clonotype was detected only a few times. V gene TRBV6-5 combines with J gene TRBJ2-7; TRBD2 might be the D (5 bases). The ends were cut back, 3 bases at V and 0 bases at J, with 15 bases in the middle. Germline V gene sequence: CDR1 MNHEY, CDR2 SVGAGI. The CDR3 length is 16 residues. The CDR3 nucleotides read TGTGCCAGCAGTTATAAGAGGACTGAGGCCTCCTACGAGCAGTACTTC. Residues: CASSYKRTEASYEQYF.

This sequence joins TRBV24-1 and TRBJ2-3; TRBD2 is a possible D gene (5 bases). The V gene's germline CDR1 is KGHDR and CDR2 SFDVKD. V lost 7 bases and J 2 bases, leaving 15 bases between the germline ends. The CDR3 extends over 15 amino acids. CDR3 in amino acids: CATRGVPPYTDTQYF. CDR3 sequence (DNA): TGTGCCACCAGGGGAGTCCCTCCCTACACAGATACGCAGTATTTT.

This clonotype was observed a few times. CDR3 in amino acids: CASSLVGTSTGELFF. The DNA of the CDR3 is TGTGCCAGCAGCTTGGTAGGGACCTCCACCGGGGAGCTGTTTTTT. The rearrangement links TRBV5-6 to TRBJ2-2; D could derive from TRBD1 or TRBD2 (5 bases each). This CDR3 is built from 15 residues. Germline CDR1 is SGHDT and CDR2 is YYEEEE. V lost 0 bases and J lost 4, with 10 bases in between.

In its sample, this clonotype was seen many times. The chain couples TRBV12-3 or TRBV12-4 to TRBJ2-1; TRBD2 matches 8 bases. V shed 6 bases, J shed 7 bases, and the junction held 14 bases outside the gene matches. The CDR3 is 16 amino acids. The CDR3 coding sequence is TGTGCCAGCAGGTCAAAAAGCGGGGGAGTCAATAATGAGCAGTTCTTC. This translates into CASRSKSGGVNNEQFF.

At least ten counts were recorded for this clonotype. The V and J genes are TRBV9 and TRBJ2-7, with D tentatively TRBD2 (6 bases). Germline-derived CDR1 and CDR2 are SGDLS and YYNGEE. There are 14 residues in the CDR3. V was shortened by 4 bases and J by 5 bases, with 16 bases between the two germline ends. CDR3 DNA: TGTGCCAGCAGCTCGGGGGTAGGCTGGGACGAGCAGTACTTC. Its protein is CASSSGVGWDEQYF. Full variable domain (missing parts from reference TRBV9 and TRBJ2-7): DSGVTQTPKHLITATGQRVTLRCSPRSGDLSVYWYQQSLDQGLQFLIQYYNGEERAKGNILERFSAQQFPDLHSELNLSSLELGDSALYFCASSSGVGWDEQYFGPGTRLTVT.

The rearrangement uses TRBV6-5 and TRBJ1-1, with D hard to call. Germline V gene lookup returns CDR1 MNHEY and CDR2 SVGAGI. Trimming stripped 2 bases from V and 4 bases from J, with 11 bases between. This CDR3 comprises 14 residues. The CDR3 here is CASSYSGVSTEAFF. DNA of the CDR3: TGTGCCAGCAGTTACAGCGGGGTCAGCACTGAAGCTTTCTTT.

This chain connects TRBV12-3 or TRBV12-4 to TRBJ2-1; D may be TRBD1 (6 bases). This CDR3 is 14 amino acids long. Trimming stripped 0 bases from V and 7 bases from J, with 10 bases between. Here the CDR3 DNA reads TGTGCCAGCAGTTTAGCGACCCAGGGGAATGAGCAGTTCTTC. Encoded protein: CASSLATQGNEQFF.

The CDR3 region is CASSLLSPKGNQPQHF. CDR3 nucleotides: TGCGCCAGCAGCTTGTTAAGCCCCAAGGGCAATCAGCCCCAGCATTTT. The chain employs TRBV5-1 and TRBJ1-5, with D unresolved. The CDR3 contains 16 residues. Germline-derived CDR1 and CDR2 are SGHRS and YFSETQ. Trimming took off 1 base at V and 2 bases at J, with 13 bases between the two ends.

This chain connects TRBV28 to TRBJ2-1; tentatively, D is TRBD1 (6 bases). The CDR3 loop spans 17 amino acids. The V end lost 1 base, the J end lost 2 bases, and 15 bases lay between the germline ends. The V gene's germline CDR1 is MDHEN and CDR2 SYDVKM. DNA of the CDR3: TGTGCCAGCAGTTTATACAGGGTTGACCCACCCTACAATGAGCAGTTCTTC. It translates to CASSLYRVDPPYNEQFF.

The chain employs TRBV12-3 or TRBV12-4 and TRBJ2-3; TRBD2 matches at 8 bases. Trimming removed 9 bases from V and 4 bases from J; junction bases left unmatched: 12. This CDR3 is 15 amino acids long. The CDR3 DNA reads TGTGCCAGTCTATGGGTAGCGGGACGTCCAGATACGCAGTATTTT. Protein product: CASLWVAGRPDTQYF.

The V call is TRBV23-1, the J call TRBJ2-1; 7 bases fit TRBD1. TRBV23-1 is reported as an ORF; its role is uncertain. The CDR3 loop spans 17 amino acids. J was trimmed by 3 bases and V by 11 bases; bases with no gene match: 19. In DNA, the CDR3 is TGCGCCGGCCCTACTCCGGGACAGATAGACTACTACAATGAGCAGTTCTTC. This gives the protein CAGPTPGQIDYYNEQFF.

This rearrangement joins TRBV7-6 to TRBJ2-3; D is possibly TRBD2 (6 bases). The length of the CDR3 is 15 residues. Germline V gene lookup returns CDR1 SGHVS and CDR2 FNYEAQ. The germline V and J ends were trimmed by 4 bases and 2 bases, with 13 bases remaining between them. This CDR3 is CASSWDRDFTDTQYF. Written as DNA, the CDR3 is TGTGCCAGCAGCTGGGACCGGGACTTCACAGATACGCAGTATTTT.

The chain uses TRBV20-1 and TRBJ2-3; 7 bases are a match to TRBD1. Germline V lookup: CDR1 DFQATT, CDR2 SNEGSKA (reference sequence). J was trimmed by 0 bases and V by 6 bases; bases with no gene match: 9. The CDR3 totals 15 residues. CDR3 sequence: CSATTGLLSTDTQYF. The CDR3 DNA is TGCAGTGCCACGACAGGGCTACTTAGCACAGATACGCAGTATTTT.

This clonotype was detected only a few times. The rearrangement joins TRBV7-9 to TRBJ2-1, with 9 bases aligning to TRBD1. CDR1 SEHNR and CDR2 FQNEAQ come from the germline V gene (reference sequence). Losses at the gene ends were 5 bases for V and 6 bases for J; bases not matched to a gene: 8. The CDR3 consists of 15 residues. Here the CDR3 reads CASSKLTGGCNEQFF. CDR3 DNA sequence: TGTGCCAGCAGCAAACTGACAGGGGGTTGCAATGAGCAGTTCTTC. Combining the CDR3 with reference TRBV7-9 and TRBJ2-1 gives the whole variable domain DTGVSQNPRHKITKRGQNVTFRCDPISEHNRLYWYRQTLGQGPEFLTYFQNEAQLEKSRLLSDRFSAERPKGSFSTLEIQRTEQGDSAMYLCASSKLTGGCNEQFFGPGTRLTVL.